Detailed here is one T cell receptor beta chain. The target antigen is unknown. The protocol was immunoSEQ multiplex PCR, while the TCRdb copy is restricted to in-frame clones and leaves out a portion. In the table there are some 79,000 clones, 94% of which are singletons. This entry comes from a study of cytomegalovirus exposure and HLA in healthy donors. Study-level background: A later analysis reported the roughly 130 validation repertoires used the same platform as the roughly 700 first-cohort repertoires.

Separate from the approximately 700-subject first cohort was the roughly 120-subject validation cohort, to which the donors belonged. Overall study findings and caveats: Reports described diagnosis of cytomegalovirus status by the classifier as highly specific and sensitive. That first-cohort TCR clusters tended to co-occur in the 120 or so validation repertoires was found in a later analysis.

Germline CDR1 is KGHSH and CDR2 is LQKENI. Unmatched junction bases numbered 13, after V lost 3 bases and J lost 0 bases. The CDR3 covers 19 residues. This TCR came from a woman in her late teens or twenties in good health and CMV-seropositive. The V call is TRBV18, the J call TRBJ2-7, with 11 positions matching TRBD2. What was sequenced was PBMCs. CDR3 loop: CASSPPGRLAGKDSYEQYF. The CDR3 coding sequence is TGTGCCAGCTCACCGCCGGGTCGACTAGCGGGAAAAGACTCCTACGAGCAGTACTTC.